The 26 T cell receptor beta chains presented below share a single source sample, sequenced in a study of T cell responses to AZD1222 COVID-19 vaccine. Libraries were prepared by immunoSEQ multiplex PCR; TCRdb keeps only in-frame clonotypes and omits some of them. The data contain roughly 150,000 clones, approximately 91% of them singletons. The material was peripheral blood, obtained 28 days after the second AZD1222 dose. The receptors here all came from an adult who received the AZD1222 COVID-19 vaccine.

V gene TRBV5-6 combines with J gene TRBJ1-1, with TRBD1 matching 9 bases. The CDR3 loop spans 18 amino acids. Germline CDR1 SGHDT, CDR2 YYEEEE. The V and J ends lost 4 bases and 3 bases, in that order; junction bases with no gene match: 16. CDR3 sequence: CASSAVTTGGVSYTEAFF. DNA for the CDR3: TGTGCCAGCAGCGCGGTTACTACAGGGGGCGTTTCGTACACTGAAGCTTTCTTT.

The chain has TRBV10-1 and TRBJ1-4; D is ambiguous. Trimming cost V 3 bases and J 10 bases, with 18 bases left between them. The germline V gene encodes CDR1 WNHNN and CDR2 SYGVQD (reference sequence). CDR3 size: 15 residues. The CDR3 spells CASSDQTAERGKLFF. CDR3 sequence (DNA): TGCGCCAGCAGTGATCAAACGGCCGAGAGAGGAAAACTGTTTTTT.

The chain couples TRBV7-9 to TRBJ2-7; D is uncertain. Trimming took off 5 bases at V and 2 bases at J, with 13 bases between the two ends. Germline V CDR1 and CDR2: SEHNR, FQNEAQ (reference sequence). This CDR3 region has 14 residues. For the CDR3, the DNA is TGTGCCAGCAGCAGTCCAGCGTCTCCCTACGAGCAGTACTTC. It specifies CASSSPASPYEQYF.

The chain recombines TRBV11-2 with TRBJ2-1; D is undetermined. The CDR3 runs 14 residues. Trimming left V 1 base short and J 7 bases short, with 11 bases between. Germline values: CDR1 SGHAT, CDR2 FQNNGV. CDR3 sequence reads: CASSLVAWGNEQFF. In DNA form, the CDR3 reads TGTGCCAGCAGCTTAGTGGCGTGGGGTAATGAGCAGTTCTTC.

This chain joins TRBV3-1 (or the pseudogene TRBV3-2) and TRBJ1-2; D gene ambiguous. Germline V lookup: CDR1 LGHDT, CDR2 YNNKEL (reference sequence). The CDR3 covers 15 residues. V lost 1 base and J 7 bases, leaving 16 bases between the germline ends. The CDR3 nucleotides read TGTGCCAGCAGCCAAGTGCTGGGTTTGGGCGTTGGCTACACCTTC. Translating gives CASSQVLGLGVGYTF.

The chain recombines TRBV7-9 with TRBJ1-1; 8 nucleotides align to TRBD1. CDR1 is SEHNR, CDR2 FQNEAQ, per germline (reference sequence). V dropped 1 base and J dropped 1; count of bases not matched to a gene: 2. The CDR3 sequence is 15 residues long. Written as DNA, the CDR3 is TGTGCCAGCAGCTTAGGGGACAGGAGGAACACTGAAGCTTTCTTT. Translated, it gives CASSLGDRRNTEAFF.

The chain combines TRBV7-9 with TRBJ2-2, with 11 bases that match TRBD2. In germline, CDR1 is SEHNR, CDR2 FQNEAQ (reference sequence). J lost 7 bases, V lost 4 bases, and 5 bases had no gene match. The CDR3 is 15 residues long. The CDR3 DNA is TGTGCCAGCAGCTCCACTAGCGGGGGCGGCGGGGAGCTGTTTTTT. This sequence encodes CASSSTSGGGGELFF.

The chain joins TRBV7-2 to TRBJ1-2, with D tentatively TRBD1 (5 bases). Germline CDR1 SGHTA, CDR2 FQGNSA. Trimming pared 5 bases from V and 8 bases from J, leaving 21 bases between. The CDR3 has 15 amino acids. DNA for the CDR3: TGTGCCAGCAGCCTAACAAAGGGACCCGAGTGGGGCTACACCTTC. Amino acid sequence: CASSLTKGPEWGYTF.

This sequence joins TRBV29-1 and TRBJ1-3, with 8 bases that match TRBD1. The CDR3 contains 15 residues. V lost 5 bases to trimming and J lost 3 bases; unmatched junction nucleotides: 9. CDR1 is SQVTM and CDR2 is ANQGSEA in the germline V gene. CDR3 coding DNA: TGCAGCGTTACCAGGAGCGGGACAGGTGGAAACACCATATATTTT. This sequence encodes CSVTRSGTGGNTIYF.

This clone came up a few times. This sequence joins TRBV6-1 and TRBJ2-6; D gene ambiguous. The CDR3 sequence is 14 residues long. Between the trimmed V and J ends, which lost 1 base and 3 bases, there was a span of 4 bases. The V gene's germline CDR1 is MNHNS and CDR2 SASEGT. In DNA, the CDR3 is TGTGCCAGCAGTGAAGGGGGTGGGGCCAACGTCCTGACTTTC. This translates into CASSEGGGANVLTF.

The chain joins TRBV19 to TRBJ1-5, with D possibly TRBD1 on 5 matching bases. From germline, CDR1 is LNHDA and CDR2 SQIVND (reference sequence). V lost 0 bases and J 6 bases, leaving 9 bases between the germline ends. The CDR3 has 14 residues. The CDR3 DNA sequence: TGTGCCAGTAGTATAGATGACAGCCTTCAGCCCCAGCATTTT. It specifies CASSIDDSLQPQHF.

V and J are TRBV6-1 and TRBJ2-2; D is unclear. Germline values: CDR1 MNHNS, CDR2 SASEGT. The CDR3 totals 13 residues. Trimming took 10 bases from V and 7 from J, leaving 16 bases between them. CDR3 sequence: CATAGVWGGELFF. In DNA, the CDR3 is TGTGCCACGGCAGGAGTATGGGGCGGGGAGCTGTTTTTT.

This clone was seen a single time. The chain carries TRBV4-1 and TRBJ2-7; perhaps TRBD2 as D (6 bases). CDR1 MGHRA and CDR2 YSYEKL come from the germline V gene. CDR3 size: 18 residues. Trimming left V 0 bases short and J 5 bases short, with 23 bases between. The CDR3 sequence is CASSQEWSLAGSTHEQYF. In DNA, the CDR3 is TGCGCCAGCAGCCAAGAGTGGAGCCTGGCGGGGTCTACCCACGAGCAGTACTTC.

V gene TRBV27 combines with J gene TRBJ2-3; a weak D match, TRBD1 (5 bases). The germline V gene has CDR1 MNHEY and CDR2 SMNVEV (reference sequence). CDR3 size: 16 residues. Trimming removed 4 bases at V and 0 bases at J, with 14 bases between. This chain's CDR3 is CASSSQGSISTDTQYF. The CDR3 DNA sequence: TGTGCCAGCAGTTCCCAGGGCAGTATTAGCACAGATACGCAGTATTTT.

This chain links TRBV6-6 with TRBJ1-1, with 10 bases fitting TRBD1. The CDR3 totals 13 residues. The V gene end was trimmed by 7 bases and the J gene end by 3 bases; junction bases not matched to a gene: 2. Germline V gene data show CDR1 as MNHNY and CDR2 as SVGAGI (reference sequence). The CDR3: CASTTGGYTEAFF. CDR3 nucleotide sequence: TGTGCCAGCACGACAGGGGGCTACACTGAAGCTTTCTTT.

This clone was recorded a few times. The chain recombines TRBV29-1 with TRBJ2-7; possible D gene TRBD1, 6 bases. Between the trimmed V and J ends, which lost 6 bases and 9 bases, there was a span of 21 bases. CDR3 length equals 13 residues. From germline, CDR1 is SQVTM and CDR2 ANQGSEA. The CDR3: CSVNTGLRPGQYF. DNA for the CDR3: TGCAGCGTGAATACAGGGCTCAGGCCGGGGCAGTACTTC.

This rearrangement joins TRBV6-5 to TRBJ1-1; TRBD1 matches at 8 bases. J lost 1 base, V lost 10 bases, and 5 bases had no gene match. Per the germline V gene, CDR1 is MNHEY and CDR2 is SVGAGI. The CDR3 has 13 amino acids. The CDR3 sequence: CATRTGTNTEAFF. The CDR3 DNA follows: TGTGCCACCCGGACAGGGACGAACACTGAAGCTTTCTTT.

The chain joins TRBV12-5 to TRBJ2-3, with 8 nucleotides matching TRBD2. The CDR3 length is 16 residues. CDR1 is LGHNT, CDR2 FRNRAP, per germline. V lost 3 bases and J lost 6; bases outside the gene matches: 11. The CDR3 DNA reads TGTGCTAGTGGTTTCGAGGTAGCGGGAACCGGGGATACGCAGTATTTT. Translation gives CASGFEVAGTGDTQYF.

The V gene is TRBV7-8, the J gene TRBJ1-2; no clear D gene. From germline, CDR1 is SGHVS and CDR2 FQNEAQ. The CDR3 runs to 14 residues. The V end lost 0 bases, the J end lost 2 bases, and 7 bases lay between the germline ends. The CDR3 is CASSLALGNYGYTF. CDR3 nucleotides: TGTGCCAGCAGCTTAGCGCTGGGGAACTATGGCTACACCTTC.

This clone was seen a single time. The chain links TRBV12-5 to TRBJ2-2, with 8 bases matching TRBD1. V lost 0 bases and J lost 3; bases outside the gene matches: 6. This CDR3 has 17 residues. The germline CDR1 and CDR2 sequences are LGHNT and FRNRAP. CDR3 residues: CASGLVGDRRDTGELFF. The CDR3 nucleotides are TGTGCTAGTGGTTTGGTTGGGGACAGGAGGGACACCGGGGAGCTGTTTTTT.

In DNA form, the CDR3 reads TGTGCCAGCAGCTTGGCTACCCTAATTGAAGCTTTCTTT. Translating it yields CASSLATLIEAFF. This sequence joins TRBV5-5 and TRBJ1-1, with unresolved D. The ends were cut back, 0 bases at V and 7 bases at J, with 10 bases in the middle. Germline loops: CDR1 SGHKS, CDR2 YYEKEE (reference sequence). The CDR3 totals 13 residues.

Remarks on this clone: The junction departs from the called germline gene at one end, perhaps through a read error. V is TRBV2 and J is TRBJ1-3, with TRBD1 matching over 8 bases. The CDR3 runs 15 residues. CDR1 and CDR2 (germline): SNHLY, FYNNEI. The CDR3 spells CASSEDRGSGNTIYF. The CDR3 nucleotides are TGTGCCAGCAGCGAAGACAGGGGATCTGGAAACACCATATATTTT.

A note on this clone: Other DNA sequences in this specimen translate into the identical CDR3. The rearrangement links TRBV2 to TRBJ1-5; D may be TRBD1 (6 bases). Germline V gene data show CDR1 as SNHLY and CDR2 as FYNNEI. The germline V and J ends were trimmed by 4 bases and 2 bases, with 12 bases remaining between them. The CDR3 length is 15 residues. This CDR3 is CASSVGRGGNQPQHF. Here the CDR3 DNA reads TGTGCCAGCAGTGTAGGGAGGGGGGGCAATCAGCCCCAGCATTTT.

The V and J genes are TRBV27 and TRBJ1-2; 9 bases agree with TRBD1. Per the germline V gene, CDR1 is MNHEY and CDR2 is SMNVEV (reference sequence). The CDR3 extends over 14 amino acids. V trimming: 3 bases; J trimming: 6 bases; junction bases outside the gene matches: 5. The CDR3 loop is CASSFTGGAHGYTF. The CDR3 DNA reads as TGTGCCAGCAGTTTCACAGGGGGCGCTCATGGCTACACCTTC.

This chain links TRBV5-1 with TRBJ1-1; 7 nucleotides match TRBD1. V was clipped by 0 bases and J by 11 bases; unmatched bases: 7. From germline, CDR1 is SGHRS and CDR2 YFSETQ. The CDR3 runs to 13 residues. The CDR3 reads CASSLEQGMKAFF. CDR3 DNA: TGCGCCAGCAGCTTGGAACAGGGGATGAAGGCTTTCTTT.

The V call is TRBV19, the J call TRBJ2-6, with a tentative D call TRBD1 (5 bases). The CDR3 sequence is 15 residues long. The V gene lost 6 bases and the J gene lost 0 bases, with 9 bases spanning the gap. Germline assignment: CDR1 LNHDA and CDR2 SQIVND (reference sequence). CDR3 in amino acids: CASRSDSSGANVLTF. The CDR3 DNA reads TGTGCCAGTAGGTCTGACAGCTCTGGGGCCAACGTCCTGACTTTC.